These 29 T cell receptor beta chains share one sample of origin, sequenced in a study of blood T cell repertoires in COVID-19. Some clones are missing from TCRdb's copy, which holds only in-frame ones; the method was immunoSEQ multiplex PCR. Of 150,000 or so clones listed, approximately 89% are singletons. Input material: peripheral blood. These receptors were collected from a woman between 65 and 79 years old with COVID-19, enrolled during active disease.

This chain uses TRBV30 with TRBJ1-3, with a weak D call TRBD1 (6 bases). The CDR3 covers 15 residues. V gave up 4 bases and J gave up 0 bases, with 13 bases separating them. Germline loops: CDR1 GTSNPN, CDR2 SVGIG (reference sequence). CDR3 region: CAWNRDAFSGNTIYF. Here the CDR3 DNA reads TGTGCCTGGAACAGGGACGCCTTCTCTGGAAACACCATATATTTT.

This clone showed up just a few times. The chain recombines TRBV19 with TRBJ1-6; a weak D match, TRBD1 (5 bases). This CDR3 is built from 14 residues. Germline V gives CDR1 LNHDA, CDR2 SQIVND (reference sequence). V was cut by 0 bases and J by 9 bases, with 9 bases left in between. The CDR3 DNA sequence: TGTGCCAGTAGTATAGAGCGGGGGTTTTCACCCCTCCACTTT. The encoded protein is CASSIERGFSPLHF.

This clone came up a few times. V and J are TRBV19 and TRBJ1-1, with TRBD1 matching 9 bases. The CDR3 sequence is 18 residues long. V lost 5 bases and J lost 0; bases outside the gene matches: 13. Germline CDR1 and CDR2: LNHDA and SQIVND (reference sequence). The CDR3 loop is CASSPRRPGQGLNTEAFF. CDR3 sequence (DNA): TGTGCCAGTAGTCCCCGGCGCCCGGGACAGGGTTTGAACACTGAAGCTTTCTTT.

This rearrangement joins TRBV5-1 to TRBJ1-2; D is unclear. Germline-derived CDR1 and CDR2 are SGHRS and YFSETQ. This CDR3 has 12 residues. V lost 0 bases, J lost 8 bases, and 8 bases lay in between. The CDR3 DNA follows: TGCGCCAGCAGCTTGGACTCAATCGGCTACACCTTC. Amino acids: CASSLDSIGYTF.

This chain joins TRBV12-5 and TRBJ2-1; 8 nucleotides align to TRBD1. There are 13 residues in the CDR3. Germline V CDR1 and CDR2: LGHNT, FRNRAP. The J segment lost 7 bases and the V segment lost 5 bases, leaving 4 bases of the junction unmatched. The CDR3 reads CASGTTGGNEQFF. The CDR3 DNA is TGTGCTAGTGGTACCACAGGGGGGAATGAGCAGTTCTTC.

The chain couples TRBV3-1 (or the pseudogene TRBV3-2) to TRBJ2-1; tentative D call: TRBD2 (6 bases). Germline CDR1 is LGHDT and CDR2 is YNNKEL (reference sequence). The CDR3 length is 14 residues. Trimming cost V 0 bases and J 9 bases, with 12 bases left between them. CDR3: CASSQDIWGGEQFF. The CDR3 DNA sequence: TGTGCCAGCAGCCAAGACATATGGGGAGGTGAGCAGTTCTTC.

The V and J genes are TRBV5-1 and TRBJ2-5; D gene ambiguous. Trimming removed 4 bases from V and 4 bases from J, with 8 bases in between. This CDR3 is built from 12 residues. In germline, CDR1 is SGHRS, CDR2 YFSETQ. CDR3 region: CASSIDRETQYF. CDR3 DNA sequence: TGCGCCAGCAGCATAGATAGAGAGACCCAGTACTTC.

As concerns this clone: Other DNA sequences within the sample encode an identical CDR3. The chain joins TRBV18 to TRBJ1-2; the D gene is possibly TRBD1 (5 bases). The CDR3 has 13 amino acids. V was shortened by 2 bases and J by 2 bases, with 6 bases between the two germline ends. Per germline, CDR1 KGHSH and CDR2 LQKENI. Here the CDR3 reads CASSPDRNYGYTF. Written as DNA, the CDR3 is TGTGCCAGCTCACCAGACAGAAACTATGGCTACACCTTC.

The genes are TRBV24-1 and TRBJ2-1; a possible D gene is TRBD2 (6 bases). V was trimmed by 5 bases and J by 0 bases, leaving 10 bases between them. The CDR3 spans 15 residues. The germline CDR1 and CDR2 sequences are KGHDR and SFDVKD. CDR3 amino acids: CATSAEGSSYNEQFF. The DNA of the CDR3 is TGTGCCACCAGTGCGGAGGGGAGCTCCTACAATGAGCAGTTCTTC.

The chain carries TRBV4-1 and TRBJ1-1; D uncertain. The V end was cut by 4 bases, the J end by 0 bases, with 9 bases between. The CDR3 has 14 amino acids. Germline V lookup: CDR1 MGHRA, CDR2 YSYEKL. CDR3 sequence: CASSREQLNTEAFF. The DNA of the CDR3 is TGCGCCAGCAGCCGAGAACAGCTGAACACTGAAGCTTTCTTT.

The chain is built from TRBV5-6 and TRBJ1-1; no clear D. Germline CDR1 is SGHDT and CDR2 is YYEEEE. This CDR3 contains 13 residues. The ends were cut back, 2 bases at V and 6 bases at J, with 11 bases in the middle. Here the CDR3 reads CASSFGGIAEAFF. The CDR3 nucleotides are TGTGCCAGCAGCTTTGGAGGGATCGCTGAAGCTTTCTTT.

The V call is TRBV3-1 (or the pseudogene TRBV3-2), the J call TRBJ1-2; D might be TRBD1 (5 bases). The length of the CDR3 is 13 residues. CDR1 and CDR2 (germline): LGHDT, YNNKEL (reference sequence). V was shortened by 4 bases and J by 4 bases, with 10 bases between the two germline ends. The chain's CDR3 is CASSPDRTYGYTF. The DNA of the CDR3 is TGTGCCAGCAGCCCCGACAGAACCTATGGCTACACCTTC.

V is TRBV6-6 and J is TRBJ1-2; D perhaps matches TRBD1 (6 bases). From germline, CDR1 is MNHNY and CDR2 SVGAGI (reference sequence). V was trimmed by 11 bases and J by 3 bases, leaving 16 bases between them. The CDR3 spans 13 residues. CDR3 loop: CASTGPPDYGYTF. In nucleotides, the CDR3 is TGTGCCTCGACAGGTCCGCCCGACTATGGCTACACCTTC.

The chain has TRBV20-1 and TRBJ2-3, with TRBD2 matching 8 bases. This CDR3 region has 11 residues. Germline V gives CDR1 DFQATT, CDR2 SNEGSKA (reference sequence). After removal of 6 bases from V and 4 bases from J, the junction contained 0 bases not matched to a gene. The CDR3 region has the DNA TGCAGTGCCGGGGGGGCAGATACGCAGTATTTT. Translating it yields CSAGGADTQYF.

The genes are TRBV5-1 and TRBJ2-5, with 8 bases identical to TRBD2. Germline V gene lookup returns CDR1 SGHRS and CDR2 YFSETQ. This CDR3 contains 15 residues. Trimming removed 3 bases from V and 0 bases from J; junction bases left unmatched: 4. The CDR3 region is CASSWRGDYQETQYF. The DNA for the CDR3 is TGCGCCAGCAGCTGGCGGGGGGATTACCAAGAGACCCAGTACTTC.

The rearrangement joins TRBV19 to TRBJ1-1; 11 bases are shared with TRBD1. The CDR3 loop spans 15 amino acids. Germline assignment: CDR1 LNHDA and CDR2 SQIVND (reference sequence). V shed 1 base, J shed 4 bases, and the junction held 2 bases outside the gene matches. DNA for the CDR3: TGTGCCAGTAGTATAGGGGGGACAGGGGGCACTGAAGCTTTCTTT. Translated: CASSIGGTGGTEAFF.

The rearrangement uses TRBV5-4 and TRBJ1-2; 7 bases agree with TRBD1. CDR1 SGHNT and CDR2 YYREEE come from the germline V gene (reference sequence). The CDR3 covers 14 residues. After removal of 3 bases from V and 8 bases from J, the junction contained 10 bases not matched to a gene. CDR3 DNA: TGTGCCAGCAGCTGGGGGGACAGACCTGGAGGCTACACCTTC. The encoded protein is CASSWGDRPGGYTF.

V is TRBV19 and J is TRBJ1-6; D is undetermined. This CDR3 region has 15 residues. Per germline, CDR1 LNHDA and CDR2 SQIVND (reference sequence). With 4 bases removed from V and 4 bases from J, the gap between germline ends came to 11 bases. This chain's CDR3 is CASSTPGMYNSPLHF. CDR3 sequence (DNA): TGTGCCAGTAGTACACCGGGAATGTATAATTCACCCCTCCACTTT.

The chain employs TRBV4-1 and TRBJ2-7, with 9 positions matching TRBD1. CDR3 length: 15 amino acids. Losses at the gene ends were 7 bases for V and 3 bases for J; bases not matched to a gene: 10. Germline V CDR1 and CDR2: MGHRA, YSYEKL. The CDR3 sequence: CASTVIQGAIYEQYF. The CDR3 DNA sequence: TGCGCCAGCACCGTGATACAGGGGGCCATCTACGAGCAGTACTTC.

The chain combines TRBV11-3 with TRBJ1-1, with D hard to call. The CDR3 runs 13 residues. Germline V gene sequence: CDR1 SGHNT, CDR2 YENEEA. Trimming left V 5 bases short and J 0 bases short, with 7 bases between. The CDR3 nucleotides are TGTGCCAGCAGCCTGACTCTGAACACTGAAGCTTTCTTT. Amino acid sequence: CASSLTLNTEAFF. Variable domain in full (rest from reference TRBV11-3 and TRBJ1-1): EAGVVQSPRYKIIEKKQPVAFWCNPISGHNTLYWYLQNLGQGPELLIRYENEEAVDDSQLPKDRFSAERLKGVDSTLKIQPAELGDSAVYLCASSLTLNTEAFFGQGTRLTVV.

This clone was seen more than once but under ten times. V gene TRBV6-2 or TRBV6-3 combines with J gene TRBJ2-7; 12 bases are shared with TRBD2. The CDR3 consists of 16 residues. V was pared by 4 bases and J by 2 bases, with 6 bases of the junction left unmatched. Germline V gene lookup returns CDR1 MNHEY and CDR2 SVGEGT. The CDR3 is CASSLMRTSGAYEQYF. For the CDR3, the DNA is TGTGCCAGCAGTTTGATGCGGACTAGCGGGGCCTACGAGCAGTACTTC.

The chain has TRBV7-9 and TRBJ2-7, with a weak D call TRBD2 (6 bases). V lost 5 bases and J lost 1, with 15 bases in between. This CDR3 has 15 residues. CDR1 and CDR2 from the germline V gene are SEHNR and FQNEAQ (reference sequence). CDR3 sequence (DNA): TGTGCCAGCAGCCCCCGAGCGACTAGTTCCTACGAGCAGTACTTC. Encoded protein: CASSPRATSSYEQYF. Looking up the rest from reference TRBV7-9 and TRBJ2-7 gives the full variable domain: DTGVSQNPRHKITKRGQNVTFRCDPISEHNRLYWYRQTLGQGPEFLTYFQNEAQLEKSRLLSDRFSAERPKGSFSTLEIQRTEQGDSAMYLCASSPRATSSYEQYFGPGTRLTVT.

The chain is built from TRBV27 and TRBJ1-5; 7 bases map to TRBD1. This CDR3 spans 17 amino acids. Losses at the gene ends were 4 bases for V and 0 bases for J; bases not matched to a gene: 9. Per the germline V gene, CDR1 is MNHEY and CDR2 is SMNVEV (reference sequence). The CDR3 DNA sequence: TGTGCCAGCAGTTCCTTAACGGACAGGAATAGCAATCAGCCCCAGCATTTT. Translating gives CASSSLTDRNSNQPQHF.

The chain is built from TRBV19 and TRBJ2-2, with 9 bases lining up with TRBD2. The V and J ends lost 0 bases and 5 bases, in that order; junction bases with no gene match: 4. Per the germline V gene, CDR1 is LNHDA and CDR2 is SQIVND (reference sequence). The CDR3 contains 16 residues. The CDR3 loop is CASSIDILAGTGELFF. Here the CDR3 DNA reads TGTGCCAGTAGTATAGATATCCTAGCGGGGACCGGGGAGCTGTTTTTT.

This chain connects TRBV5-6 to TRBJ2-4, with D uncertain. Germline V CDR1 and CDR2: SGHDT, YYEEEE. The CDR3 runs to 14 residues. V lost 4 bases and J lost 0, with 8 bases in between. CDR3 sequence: CASSQQIAKNIQYF. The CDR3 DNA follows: TGTGCCAGCAGCCAACAGATAGCCAAAAACATTCAGTACTTC.

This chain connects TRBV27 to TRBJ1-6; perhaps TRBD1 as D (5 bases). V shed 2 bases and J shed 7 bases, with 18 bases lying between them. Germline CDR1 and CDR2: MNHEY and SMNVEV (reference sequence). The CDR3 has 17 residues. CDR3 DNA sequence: TGTGCCAGCAGTTTAGTGGGGGGGACTCGGACAAATTCACCCCTCCACTTT. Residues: CASSLVGGTRTNSPLHF.

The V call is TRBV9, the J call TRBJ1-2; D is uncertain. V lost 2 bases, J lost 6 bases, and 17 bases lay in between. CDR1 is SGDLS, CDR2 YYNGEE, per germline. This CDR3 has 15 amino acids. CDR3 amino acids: CASSVTNLVGDGYTF. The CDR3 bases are TGTGCCAGCAGCGTCACTAATCTTGTTGGTGATGGCTACACCTTC. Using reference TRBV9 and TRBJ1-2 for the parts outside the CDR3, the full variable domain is DSGVTQTPKHLITATGQRVTLRCSPRSGDLSVYWYQQSLDQGLQFLIQYYNGEERAKGNILERFSAQQFPDLHSELNLSSLELGDSALYFCASSVTNLVGDGYTFGSGTRLTVV.

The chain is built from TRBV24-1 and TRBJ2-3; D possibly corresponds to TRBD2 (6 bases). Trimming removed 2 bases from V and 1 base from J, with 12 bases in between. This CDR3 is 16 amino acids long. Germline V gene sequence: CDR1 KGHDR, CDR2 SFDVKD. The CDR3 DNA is TGTGCCACCAGTGATTCCCCGGGAGCGGGCACAGATACGCAGTATTTT. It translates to CATSDSPGAGTDTQYF.

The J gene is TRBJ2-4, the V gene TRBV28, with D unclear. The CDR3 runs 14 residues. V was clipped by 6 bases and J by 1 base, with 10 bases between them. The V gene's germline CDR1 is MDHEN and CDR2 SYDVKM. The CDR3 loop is CASSPPGAKNIQYF. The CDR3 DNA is TGTGCCAGCAGCCCCCCTGGCGCCAAAAACATTCAGTACTTC. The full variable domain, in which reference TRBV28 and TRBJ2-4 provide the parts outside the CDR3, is DVKVTQSSRYLVKRTGEKVFLECVQDMDHENMFWYRQDPGLGLRLIYFSYDVKMKEKGDIPEGYSVSREKKERFSLILESASTNQTSMYLCASSPPGAKNIQYFGAGTRLSVL.